One sample yielded the 30 T cell receptor beta chains listed below, sequenced in a study of cytomegalovirus exposure and HLA in healthy donors. The PCR had 60 Vbeta and 13 Jbeta primers. Produced via immunoSEQ multiplex PCR; TCRdb's table is partial and in-frame only. The table has more than 150,000 clones, 70% to 90% seen once. Material: PBMCs. These receptors were obtained from a man in his late teens or twenties in good health and CMV-seropositive.

The chain has TRBV30 and TRBJ1-3; D unclear. This CDR3 has 14 amino acids. CDR1 and CDR2 from the germline V gene are GTSNPN and SVGIG (reference sequence). Trimming shortened V by 2 bases and J by 4 bases, and 12 bases separated the two germline ends. The CDR3 sequence is CAWSPTTVGNTIYF. As DNA, the CDR3 is TGTGCCTGGAGTCCGACTACTGTCGGAAACACCATATATTTT.

This sequence joins TRBV5-1 and TRBJ1-6; 9 nucleotides match TRBD1. Germline assignment: CDR1 SGHRS and CDR2 YFSETQ. This CDR3 region has 16 residues. J gave up 9 bases and V 0 bases, and 7 bases lay outside the gene matches. This chain's CDR3 is CASSLDGQGQGSPLHF. Written as DNA, the CDR3 is TGCGCCAGCAGCTTGGATGGACAGGGACAGGGTTCACCCCTCCACTTT.

This chain links TRBV27 with TRBJ2-7; 10 nucleotides line up with TRBD1. CDR3 size: 14 residues. Germline CDR1 MNHEY, CDR2 SMNVEV (reference sequence). V trimming: 6 bases; J trimming: 6 bases; junction bases outside the gene matches: 8. The CDR3 nucleotides read TGTGCCAGCAGCCTCCCGGGACAGGGGAGCGAGCAGTACTTC. Translating it yields CASSLPGQGSEQYF.

In regard to this clone: One end of the junction varies from germline; a read error may be responsible. V usage is TRBV5-1 and J usage is TRBJ1-1; maybe TRBD1 (6 bases). Germline loops: CDR1 SGHRS, CDR2 YFSETQ. The length of the CDR3 is 14 residues. As DNA, the CDR3 is TGCGCCAGCTGTTTCAGGGGTCCGAACGCTGAAGCTTTCTTT. Translated, it gives CASCFRGPNAEAFF. Full variable domain (remainder filled in from reference TRBV5-1 and TRBJ1-1): KAGVTQTPRYLIKTRGQQVTLSCSPISGHRSVSWYQQTPGQGLQFLFEYFSETQRNKGNFPGRFSGRQFSNSRSEMNVSTLELGDSALYLCASCFRGPNAEAFFGQGTRLTVV.

This rearrangement joins TRBV5-1 to TRBJ2-5; D is possibly TRBD1 (6 bases). CDR1 SGHRS and CDR2 YFSETQ come from the germline V gene. The CDR3 runs 16 residues. V was shortened by 4 bases and J by 4 bases, with 20 bases between the two germline ends. The CDR3 reads CASSPPDRSGGETQYF. CDR3 bases: TGCGCCAGCAGCCCACCCGACAGGTCCGGAGGAGAGACCCAGTACTTC. Full variable domain (rest looked up from reference TRBV5-1 and TRBJ2-5): KAGVTQTPRYLIKTRGQQVTLSCSPISGHRSVSWYQQTPGQGLQFLFEYFSETQRNKGNFPGRFSGRQFSNSRSEMNVSTLELGDSALYLCASSPPDRSGGETQYFGPGTRLLVL.

The chain links TRBV19 to TRBJ2-7, with 10 bases aligning to TRBD2. The CDR3 has 16 amino acids. The ends lost 5 bases at V and 3 bases at J; junction bases unmatched: 10. Per germline, CDR1 LNHDA and CDR2 SQIVND (reference sequence). The CDR3 nucleotides are TGTGCCAGTAGTCACTTTCTAGCGGGGGTCCTCTACGAGCAGTACTTC. Translating it yields CASSHFLAGVLYEQYF.

The J gene is TRBJ2-7, the V gene TRBV28; 13 bases line up with TRBD2. The V gene end was trimmed by 6 bases and the J gene end by 0 bases; junction bases not matched to a gene: 11. Per germline, CDR1 MDHEN and CDR2 SYDVKM. The CDR3 sequence is 18 residues long. In DNA, the CDR3 is TGTGCCAGCAGCAACCACCCCTGGACTAGCGGGGGCTCCTACGAGCAGTACTTC. Its protein product is CASSNHPWTSGGSYEQYF.

The J gene is TRBJ2-5, the V gene TRBV7-8; possible D gene TRBD1, 6 bases. Germline V gene data show CDR1 as SGHVS and CDR2 as FQNEAQ. V lost 5 bases to trimming and J lost 5 bases, with 15 bases between them. The CDR3 is made up of 14 amino acids. The CDR3 region has the DNA TGTGCCAGCAGCGGTCGACAGGTACGGGAGACCCAGTACTTC. Its protein product is CASSGRQVRETQYF.

The genes are TRBV5-6 and TRBJ2-5, with a tentative D call TRBD2 (6 bases). V was cut by 4 bases and J by 5 bases, with 12 bases left in between. In germline, CDR1 is SGHDT, CDR2 YYEEEE. The CDR3 extends over 13 amino acids. This CDR3 is CASSRGTLETQYF. CDR3 coding DNA: TGTGCCAGCAGCCGAGGGACTCTGGAGACCCAGTACTTC. Full variable domain (outside the CDR3, taken from reference TRBV5-6 and TRBJ2-5): DAGVTQSPTHLIKTRGQQVTLRCSPKSGHDTVSWYQQALGQGPQFIFQYYEEEERQRGNFPDRFSGHQFPNYSSELNVNALLLGDSALYLCASSRGTLETQYFGPGTRLLVL.

The chain joins TRBV5-6 to TRBJ2-3, with 8 bases that match TRBD2. The CDR3 runs 15 residues. The J segment lost 0 bases and the V segment lost 2 bases, leaving 2 bases of the junction unmatched. Germline V CDR1 and CDR2: SGHDT, YYEEEE. The CDR3 protein is CASSFRLASTDTQYF. The DNA of the CDR3 is TGTGCCAGCAGCTTCAGACTAGCGAGCACAGATACGCAGTATTTT. Filled out from reference TRBV5-6 and TRBJ2-3, the complete variable domain reads DAGVTQSPTHLIKTRGQQVTLRCSPKSGHDTVSWYQQALGQGPQFIFQYYEEEERQRGNFPDRFSGHQFPNYSSELNVNALLLGDSALYLCASSFRLASTDTQYFGPGTRLTVL.

In its sample, this clone was seen once. The rearrangement uses TRBV7-8 and TRBJ1-5; possibly TRBD1 for D (5 bases). The CDR3 contains 15 residues. Between the trimmed V and J ends, which lost 1 base and 3 bases, there was a span of 10 bases. Germline-derived CDR1 and CDR2 are SGHVS and FQNEAQ. The CDR3 DNA sequence: TGTGCCAGCAGCTTAGTGGACAAGACCAATCAGCCCCAGCATTTT. This gives the protein CASSLVDKTNQPQHF.

V usage is TRBV4-2 and J usage is TRBJ2-3, with 10 bases aligning to TRBD2. CDR1 LGHNA and CDR2 YNFKEQ come from the germline V gene. Trimming cost V 4 bases and J 3 bases; bases outside gene matches: 31. The CDR3 is made up of 24 amino acids. CDR3 residues: CASSPLTISGGKQGLNGPTDTQYF. CDR3 nucleotides: TGTGCCAGCAGCCCTCTGACTATTAGCGGGGGGAAACAGGGGCTCAACGGCCCTACAGATACGCAGTATTTT.

The chain recombines TRBV7-8 with TRBJ2-5; possible D gene TRBD2, 6 bases. This CDR3 is 21 amino acids long. Between the trimmed V and J ends, which lost 6 bases and 1 base, there was a span of 33 bases. Germline V gives CDR1 SGHVS, CDR2 FQNEAQ. The DNA for the CDR3 is TGTGCCAGCAGGGAAGGCAAGGTGGGGACTTCCATCCTAGGCCTCCAAGAGACCCAGTACTTC. Its protein product is CASREGKVGTSILGLQETQYF.

A note on this clone: The junction shows a germline mismatch at one end, possibly a read error. The J gene is TRBJ2-7, the V gene TRBV2; the match to TRBD2 covers 9 bases. Germline loops: CDR1 SNHLY, CDR2 FYNNEI. This CDR3 contains 13 residues. CDR3 region: CASSDRTSAPEDF. CDR3 bases: TGTGCCAGCAGTGACAGGACTAGCGCCCCCGAGGACTTC.

Written as DNA, the CDR3 is TGCGCCAGCAAACAGGGGACCGAATATGGCTACACCTTC. Its protein product is CASKQGTEYGYTF. V usage is TRBV5-1 and J usage is TRBJ1-2; TRBD1 aligns across 7 bases. Germline loops: CDR1 SGHRS, CDR2 YFSETQ. This CDR3 comprises 13 residues. V lost 6 bases, J lost 5 bases, and 7 bases stayed unmatched.

This sequence joins TRBV6-1 and TRBJ2-7, with D possibly matching TRBD1 (6 bases). V shed 4 bases and J shed 0 bases, with 10 bases lying between them. The CDR3 has 14 residues. Germline lookup yields CDR1 MNHNS and CDR2 SASEGT. The CDR3 bases are TGTGCCAGCAGTGGCGACAGGAGCTCCTACGAGCAGTACTTC. It encodes CASSGDRSSYEQYF.

The J gene is TRBJ1-6, the V gene TRBV19; D is undetermined. Deletions cut 6 bases from V and 7 bases from J, with 16 bases between. Looked up from germline, CDR1 is LNHDA and CDR2 is SQIVND (reference sequence). This CDR3 comprises 15 residues. The CDR3 sequence is CASSSAGGVNSPLHF. CDR3 in DNA: TGTGCCAGTAGCTCCGCCGGAGGAGTCAATTCACCCCTCCACTTT.

Details on this clone: The junction departs from germline at one end; a sequencing error may be responsible. The chain links TRBV7-9 to TRBJ1-2, with 7 bases fitting TRBD1. The germline V gene has CDR1 SEHNR and CDR2 FQNEAQ (reference sequence). This CDR3 is 12 amino acids long. For the CDR3, the DNA is TGTTCCAGCAGCAACACAGGGGTTGGCTACACCTTC. Translation: CSSSNTGVGYTF.

This sequence joins TRBV30 and TRBJ1-5; 8 bases line up with TRBD1. Germline CDR1 GTSNPN, CDR2 SVGIG (reference sequence). V shed 3 bases and J 4 bases; nucleotides not matched to a gene: 11. The CDR3 totals 16 residues. The chain's CDR3 is CAWRDRESILNQPQHF. CDR3 DNA sequence: TGTGCCTGGAGGGACAGGGAAAGTATCCTGAATCAGCCCCAGCATTTT. The variable domain in full, completed from reference TRBV30 and TRBJ1-5, reads SQTIHQWPATLVQPVGSPLSLECTVEGTSNPNLYWYRQAAGRGLQLLFYSVGIGQISSEVPQNLSASRPQDRQFILSSKKLLLSDSGFYLCAWRDRESILNQPQHFGDGTRLSIL.

V is TRBV9 and J is TRBJ2-5, with D maybe TRBD1 (6 bases). This CDR3 is built from 15 residues. Trimming removed 3 bases from V and 4 bases from J, with 16 bases in between. Per germline, CDR1 SGDLS and CDR2 YYNGEE. The CDR3 sequence: CASSGGQGRLETQYF. The CDR3 coding sequence is TGTGCCAGCAGCGGGGGCCAGGGGAGATTAGAGACCCAGTACTTC.

V gene TRBV7-9 combines with J gene TRBJ1-2; the D gene is possibly TRBD1 (6 bases). Per the germline V gene, CDR1 is SEHNR and CDR2 is FQNEAQ (reference sequence). The CDR3 sequence is 13 residues long. Trimming left V 5 bases short and J 8 bases short, with 15 bases between. In nucleotides, the CDR3 is TGTGCCAGCAGCCCGCTGGGGGCACAGGGCTACACCTTC. Amino acids: CASSPLGAQGYTF.

This chain links TRBV7-2 with TRBJ1-3, with 8 nucleotides matching TRBD1. J was trimmed by 10 bases and V by 0 bases; bases with no gene match: 5. This CDR3 region has 14 residues. The germline gives CDR1 SGHTA, CDR2 FQGNSA. The CDR3 spells CASSLARTGSTIYF. The CDR3 nucleotides read TGTGCCAGCAGCTTAGCGCGGACAGGGTCTACCATATATTTT.

The V and J genes are TRBV25-1 and TRBJ1-1; D is possibly TRBD1 (5 bases). V lost 0 bases and J 11 bases, leaving 10 bases between the germline ends. Germline V gene lookup returns CDR1 MGHDK and CDR2 SYGVNS. The CDR3 loop spans 12 amino acids. CDR3: CASSEYNSGAFF. CDR3 in DNA: TGTGCCAGCAGTGAATATAACTCAGGGGCTTTCTTT. Filled out from reference TRBV25-1 and TRBJ1-1, the complete variable domain reads EADIYQTPRYLVIGTGKKITLECSQTMGHDKMYWYQQDPGMELHLIHYSYGVNSTEKGDLSSESTVSRIRTEHFPLTLESARPSHTSQYLCASSEYNSGAFFGQGTRLTVV.

The chain couples TRBV19 to TRBJ1-1; D might be TRBD1 (6 bases). The V end was cut by 3 bases, the J end by 1 base, with 9 bases between. CDR3 length equals 14 residues. Germline V gene data show CDR1 as LNHDA and CDR2 as SQIVND (reference sequence). The CDR3 loop is CASSIQGRNTEAFF. The CDR3 DNA reads as TGTGCCAGTAGTATTCAGGGGCGGAACACTGAAGCTTTCTTT.

The chain couples TRBV9 to TRBJ2-7, with D perhaps TRBD2 (5 bases). The CDR3 has 13 residues. The V end lost 4 bases, the J end lost 3 bases, and 11 bases lay between the germline ends. Germline CDR1 and CDR2: SGDLS and YYNGEE. CDR3 sequence reads: CASSLGGGYEQYF. As DNA, the CDR3 is TGTGCCAGCAGCCTGGGTGGAGGCTACGAGCAGTACTTC.

The chain has TRBV2 and TRBJ2-7; TRBD1 aligns across 7 bases. The CDR3 length is 14 residues. Germline CDR1 and CDR2: SNHLY and FYNNEI. V lost 4 bases and J lost 2; bases outside the gene matches: 5. The CDR3 spells CASSVRQGAYEQYF. CDR3 DNA sequence: TGTGCCAGCAGTGTACGACAGGGCGCCTACGAGCAGTACTTC.

The V and J genes are TRBV5-6 and TRBJ2-3; TRBD1 aligns across 7 bases. The length of the CDR3 is 13 residues. Germline V gene data show CDR1 as SGHDT and CDR2 as YYEEEE. Unmatched junction bases numbered 2, after V lost 4 bases and J lost 3 bases. CDR3 DNA: TGTGCCAGCAGCCAGACAGGGACAGATACGCAGTATTTT. This codes for CASSQTGTDTQYF. The full variable domain, completed using reference TRBV5-6 and TRBJ2-3, is DAGVTQSPTHLIKTRGQQVTLRCSPKSGHDTVSWYQQALGQGPQFIFQYYEEEERQRGNFPDRFSGHQFPNYSSELNVNALLLGDSALYLCASSQTGTDTQYFGPGTRLTVL.

This chain uses TRBV6-5 with TRBJ2-2; maybe TRBD1 (5 bases). Trimming shortened V by 6 bases and J by 6 bases, and 14 bases separated the two germline ends. Germline V gives CDR1 MNHEY, CDR2 SVGAGI. CDR3 length: 14 residues. As DNA, the CDR3 is TGTGCCAGCAGGGAACCCCAGGGCGCCGGGGAGCTGTTTTTT. Protein: CASREPQGAGELFF.

The J gene is TRBJ2-3, the V gene TRBV6-5, with D maybe TRBD2 (6 bases). Trimming removed 0 bases at V and 5 bases at J, with 15 bases between. Germline values: CDR1 MNHEY, CDR2 SVGAGI. The CDR3 contains 16 residues. CDR3: CASSYSLAGRLDTQYF. CDR3 bases: TGTGCCAGCAGTTACTCATTGGCAGGGAGGTTAGATACGCAGTATTTT.

This clone was seen more than once but under ten times. The chain joins TRBV6-1 to TRBJ2-7, with 10 bases fitting TRBD2. Looked up from germline, CDR1 is MNHNS and CDR2 is SASEGT. With V trimmed by 5 bases and J by 3 bases, 7 bases remained unmatched. The CDR3 covers 15 residues. The CDR3 protein is CASSLTSGVLYEQYF. The CDR3 DNA reads TGTGCCAGCAGTTTAACTAGCGGGGTGCTCTACGAGCAGTACTTC.